Listed here are 30 T cell receptor beta chains from one sample, sequenced in a study of blood T cells in healthy people across ages. Together with a sample-barcoded 5' primer, a J-beta primer mix was included in a second PCR lasting roughly 6 to 12 cycles. One entry per CDR3 protein, called by TCRdb with MiXCR from the 5' RACE reads. The table records around 750,000 distinct CDR3 sequences, approximately 53% of them present only once. Sequencing was carried out using blood. The origin of the receptors is a man older than 75 in good health.

The gene calls are TRBV6-6 and TRBJ1-6, with a weak D call TRBD1 (5 bases). Germline V gene lookup returns CDR1 MNHNY and CDR2 SVGAGI (reference sequence). The CDR3 has 16 residues. Trimming removed 0 bases at V and 3 bases at J, with 9 bases between. The CDR3 is CASSYSRQHYNSPLHF. As DNA, the CDR3 is TGTGCCAGCAGTTACTCGAGACAGCACTATAATTCACCCCTCCACTTT.

A few counts support this clonotype. The chain is built from TRBV28 and TRBJ1-2, with D unresolved. V was clipped by 8 bases and J by 8 bases, with 12 bases between them. This CDR3 has 11 residues. Germline V gives CDR1 MDHEN, CDR2 SYDVKM. The CDR3 DNA follows: TGTGCCAGCTACGGGGATCAGGGCTACACCTTC. Translated, it gives CASYGDQGYTF.

The chain is built from TRBV27 and TRBJ1-6; TRBD1 agrees at 8 bases. The germline gives CDR1 MNHEY, CDR2 SMNVEV (reference sequence). This CDR3 region has 15 residues. V lost 3 bases and J lost 9; bases outside the gene matches: 7. The CDR3 here is CASSLDGQGSSPLHF. CDR3 bases: TGTGCCAGCAGTTTGGATGGACAGGGATCTTCACCCCTCCACTTT.

The CDR3, as DNA: TGTGCCAGCAGTGAAGATTGGCAGGGGACGAACTATGGCTACACCTTC. Its protein product is CASSEDWQGTNYGYTF. The chain carries TRBV2 and TRBJ1-2; TRBD1 is a possible D gene (6 bases). The CDR3 sequence is 16 residues long. V was cut by 1 base and J by 2 bases, with 14 bases left in between. CDR1 and CDR2 (germline): SNHLY, FYNNEI.

This chain connects TRBV7-9 to TRBJ2-2; D may be TRBD1 (6 bases). The V gene lost 1 base and the J gene lost 4 bases, with 16 bases spanning the gap. The CDR3 covers 17 residues. Germline V gene sequence: CDR1 SEHNR, CDR2 FQNEAQ (reference sequence). CDR3 loop: CASSLEWGREFTGELFF. The CDR3 nucleotides read TGTGCCAGCAGCTTAGAATGGGGGCGAGAATTCACCGGGGAGCTGTTTTTT.

The rearrangement links TRBV12-3 or TRBV12-4 to TRBJ2-2; 7 bases are a match to TRBD1. The CDR3 is made up of 14 amino acids. Germline trimming cut 5 bases from V and 7 bases from J; bases unmatched to any gene: 7. The CDR3 loop is CASSPTGAVGELFF. CDR3 DNA sequence: TGTGCCAGCAGTCCTACAGGGGCCGTCGGGGAGCTGTTTTTT.

The genes are TRBV2 and TRBJ1-2; a possible D gene is TRBD1 (5 bases). The CDR3 runs to 13 residues. V shed 3 bases and J shed 4 bases, with 9 bases lying between them. Germline lookup yields CDR1 SNHLY and CDR2 FYNNEI. CDR3 DNA sequence: TGTGCCAGCAGTGACCGACAGCCCTATGGCTACACCTTC. Amino acids: CASSDRQPYGYTF.

V is TRBV29-1 and J is TRBJ2-1, with TRBD2 as a possible D gene (6 bases). The ends were cut back, 2 bases at V and 7 bases at J, with 12 bases in the middle. CDR1 and CDR2 (germline): SQVTM, ANQGSEA. The CDR3 is 13 amino acids. This chain's CDR3 is CSVENGRDNEQFF. In DNA, the CDR3 is TGCAGCGTTGAAAACGGGAGAGATAATGAGCAGTTCTTC.

In this sample, this clonotype turned up a few times. The chain combines TRBV27 with TRBJ2-7; 9 nucleotides match TRBD1. The length of the CDR3 is 13 residues. V dropped 8 bases and J dropped 7; count of bases not matched to a gene: 9. CDR1 is MNHEY and CDR2 is SMNVEV in the germline V gene (reference sequence). The CDR3 spells CASAGTGWQEQYF. CDR3 sequence (DNA): TGTGCCAGCGCTGGGACAGGGTGGCAAGAGCAGTACTTC.

This chain links TRBV7-2 with TRBJ2-1; 11 positions match TRBD2. Trimming took 3 bases from V and 5 from J; bases not matched to a gene: 9. This CDR3 is 17 amino acids long. Germline V gene data show CDR1 as SGHTA and CDR2 as FQGNSA. The CDR3 sequence is CASSLDSGRARNNEQFF. The CDR3 DNA reads TGTGCCAGCAGCTTGGATAGCGGGAGGGCCCGAAACAATGAGCAGTTCTTC.

This chain joins TRBV24-1 and TRBJ2-3, with D hard to call. Trimming took off 4 bases at V and 2 bases at J, with 9 bases between the two ends. The CDR3 extends over 14 amino acids. Per germline, CDR1 KGHDR and CDR2 SFDVKD. The CDR3 DNA reads as TGTGCCACCAGTGACCGAACCCACACAGATACGCAGTATTTT. Protein: CATSDRTHTDTQYF.

The V and J genes are TRBV24-1 and TRBJ2-7; TRBD1 is a possible D gene (5 bases). Germline values: CDR1 KGHDR, CDR2 SFDVKD. This CDR3 spans 13 amino acids. Between the trimmed V and J ends, which lost 5 bases and 7 bases, there was a span of 14 bases. CDR3 protein: CATSARAKGEQYF. CDR3 in DNA: TGTGCCACCAGTGCCAGGGCGAAAGGGGAGCAGTACTTC.

The chain is built from TRBV9 and TRBJ2-1; 7 bases map to TRBD2. V shed 5 bases and J 14 bases; nucleotides not matched to a gene: 13. The CDR3 spans 13 residues. The germline V gene encodes CDR1 SGDLS and CDR2 YYNGEE. DNA for the CDR3: TGTGCCAGCAGTCTCGGGACCATGGGAGGGGAGTTCTTC. Translation: CASSLGTMGGEFF.

V and J are TRBV12-3 or TRBV12-4 and TRBJ1-4; D may be TRBD1 (6 bases). V dropped 3 bases and J dropped 3 bases, with 11 bases sitting between them. This CDR3 is 15 amino acids long. CDR3 sequence (DNA): TGTGCCAGCAGTTTCGGCAGGGGTGCTAATGAAAAACTGTTTTTT. Translation: CASSFGRGANEKLFF.

The chain links TRBV30 to TRBJ2-1, with D possibly TRBD1 on 6 matching bases. Germline CDR1 GTSNPN, CDR2 SVGIG (reference sequence). This CDR3 has 12 amino acids. V gave up 2 bases and J gave up 10 bases, with 12 bases separating them. CDR3 sequence: CAWSRTGSEQFF. CDR3 bases: TGTGCCTGGAGTCGAACAGGGTCGGAGCAGTTCTTC.

The chain combines TRBV20-1 with TRBJ1-1; tentative D call: TRBD1 (5 bases). Per germline, CDR1 DFQATT and CDR2 SNEGSKA (reference sequence). This CDR3 is built from 13 residues. The CDR3 reads CSALPDTNTEAFF. The CDR3 DNA reads TGCAGCGCCCTCCCGGACACGAACACTGAAGCTTTCTTT.

This chain links TRBV20-1 with TRBJ2-7, with D maybe TRBD2 (5 bases). There are 19 residues in the CDR3. V lost 1 base and J lost 0, with 25 bases in between. Germline V lookup: CDR1 DFQATT, CDR2 SNEGSKA (reference sequence). CDR3 sequence reads: CSARAPSRGLGRRSYEQYF. The CDR3, as DNA: TGCAGTGCTAGAGCCCCCTCTCGAGGGTTGGGAAGACGCTCCTACGAGCAGTACTTC.

This clonotype was detected only once. The chain carries TRBV5-1 and TRBJ2-1; 15 bases agree with TRBD2. In germline, CDR1 is SGHRS, CDR2 YFSETQ. V shed 4 bases and J 4 bases; nucleotides not matched to a gene: 6. This CDR3 contains 17 residues. The CDR3 region has the DNA TGCGCCAGCAGCCCTGGACTAGCGGGGGGGGAGTACAATGAGCAGTTCTTC. Translated, it gives CASSPGLAGGEYNEQFF.

This clonotype was counted a few times. The chain joins TRBV14 to TRBJ2-6; 8 positions agree with TRBD1. Germline CDR1 and CDR2: SGHDN and FVKESK. With 0 bases clipped from V and 1 base from J, the junction kept 8 bases outside the gene matches. CDR3 length: 19 residues. The CDR3 nucleotides are TGTGCCAGCAGCCAAGATCGGCAGGGGGCGATATCTGGGGCCAACGTCCTGACTTTC. Amino acids: CASSQDRQGAISGANVLTF.

V usage is TRBV24-1 and J usage is TRBJ2-1; 9 positions match TRBD1. This CDR3 contains 14 residues. The ends lost 5 bases at V and 6 bases at J; junction bases unmatched: 4. The germline V gene encodes CDR1 KGHDR and CDR2 SFDVKD. The CDR3 loop reads CATSVGQGSNEQFF. For the CDR3, the DNA is TGTGCCACCAGTGTAGGACAGGGGTCCAATGAGCAGTTCTTC.

This clonotype was counted a few times. The rearrangement uses TRBV24-1 and TRBJ1-2; the D gene is possibly TRBD1 (5 bases). Germline V CDR1 and CDR2: KGHDR, SFDVKD. V dropped 3 bases and J dropped 4 bases, with 8 bases sitting between them. The CDR3 sequence is 13 residues long. The CDR3 reads CATSDTGFYGYTF. Here the CDR3 DNA reads TGTGCCACCAGTGATACAGGTTTCTATGGCTACACCTTC.

The rearrangement uses TRBV6-5 and TRBJ1-2; 10 bases agree with TRBD1. The ends lost 0 bases at V and 4 bases at J; junction bases unmatched: 2. The germline gives CDR1 MNHEY, CDR2 SVGAGI. The length of the CDR3 is 15 residues. The CDR3 sequence is CASSYSGQGSYGYTF. The CDR3 DNA reads TGTGCCAGCAGTTACTCGGGACAGGGGAGCTATGGCTACACCTTC.

This clonotype was counted between two and nine times. This chain connects TRBV10-3 to TRBJ1-2; 8 nucleotides agree with TRBD1. The CDR3 runs to 15 residues. Germline-derived CDR1 and CDR2 are ENHRY and SYGVKD. V lost 6 bases to trimming and J lost 2 bases; unmatched junction nucleotides: 8. The CDR3 nucleotides are TGTGCCATCAGCCATACAGGGGGGGGGAACTATGGCTACACCTTC. This sequence encodes CAISHTGGGNYGYTF.

This clonotype was observed a single time. The rearrangement uses TRBV6-5 and TRBJ2-5; D is possibly TRBD1 (6 bases). V shed 8 bases and J shed 7 bases, with 17 bases lying between them. Per the germline V gene, CDR1 is MNHEY and CDR2 is SVGAGI. The CDR3 consists of 13 residues. The CDR3 protein is CASGQGSVGTQYF. The CDR3 region has the DNA TGTGCCAGCGGTCAGGGGAGCGTCGGGACCCAGTACTTC.

This sequence joins TRBV4-2 and TRBJ2-3, with 12 bases lining up with TRBD2. The CDR3 runs 19 residues. The trim removed 1 base at V and 0 bases at J, leaving 8 bases unmatched. Germline V CDR1 and CDR2: LGHNA, YNFKEQ. In DNA form, the CDR3 reads TGTGCCAGCAGCCAAGTTGGGACTAGCGGGTTCTCAAGCACAGATACGCAGTATTTT. Translation gives CASSQVGTSGFSSTDTQYF.

The V call is TRBV5-1, the J call TRBJ2-2, with D possibly matching TRBD2 (6 bases). V was trimmed by 3 bases and J by 1 base, leaving 7 bases between them. This CDR3 contains 14 residues. Germline V lookup: CDR1 SGHRS, CDR2 YFSETQ. The CDR3 region has the DNA TGCGCCAGCAGCTCGGGACTGAACACCGGGGAGCTGTTTTTT. Its translation is CASSSGLNTGELFF.

V gene TRBV29-1 combines with J gene TRBJ2-7; D not certain. The CDR3 runs to 15 residues. Trimming removed 1 base from V and 5 bases from J, with 18 bases in between. Looked up from germline, CDR1 is SQVTM and CDR2 is ANQGSEA. The CDR3 DNA is TGCAGCGTTGAAGGATCTACGAACCGAAACAACGAGCAGTACTTC. Protein: CSVEGSTNRNNEQYF.

The chain carries TRBV7-6 and TRBJ1-2; the D gene is possibly TRBD1 (5 bases). Germline V gene sequence: CDR1 SGHVS, CDR2 FNYEAQ. This CDR3 contains 15 residues. V dropped 3 bases and J dropped 3 bases, with 14 bases sitting between them. CDR3 loop: CASSLRGRVDYGYTF. CDR3 nucleotides: TGTGCCAGCAGCTTGCGGGGGAGGGTCGACTATGGCTACACCTTC.

The genes are TRBV12-3 or TRBV12-4 and TRBJ2-3; the D is unclear. The CDR3 runs 14 residues. The V and J ends lost 4 bases and 2 bases respectively, with 10 bases between them. This chain's CDR3 is CASSCRLDTDTQYF. The CDR3 DNA reads TGTGCCAGCAGTTGCAGGCTGGACACAGATACGCAGTATTTT.

The rearrangement links TRBV7-9 to TRBJ1-5; TRBD1 is a possible D gene (6 bases). Deletions cut 11 bases from V and 2 bases from J, with 16 bases between. The CDR3 totals 14 residues. Looked up from germline, CDR1 is SEHNR and CDR2 is FQNEAQ (reference sequence). Here the CDR3 DNA reads TGTGCCGGCGTGATGGGGGGCGGCAATCAGCCCCAGCATTTT. Residues: CAGVMGGGNQPQHF.